This T cell receptor beta chain is drawn from a study of blood T cell repertoires in COVID-19. For the study at large: PBMCs, B-cell-depleted T cells, or T cells provided the cDNA or gDNA that made up the material.

Sequenced by immunoSEQ multiplex PCR; TCRdb stores in-frame clones only, minus some. This table has 190,000 or so clones, 85% appearing once. CDR1 is LGHDT, CDR2 YNNKEL, per germline (reference sequence). CDR3 length equals 16 residues. After removal of 1 base from V and 2 bases from J, the junction contained 2 bases not matched to a gene. The source is a man aged 35 to 55 who had recovered from COVID-19. The J gene is TRBJ2-1, the V gene TRBV3-1 (or the pseudogene TRBV3-2); 10 nucleotides align to TRBD2. What was sequenced was PBMCs or T cells enriched from blood (not recorded which). CDR3 sequence: CASSQGAGGPYNEQFF. The CDR3, as DNA: TGTGCCAGCAGCCAAGGAGCGGGAGGGCCCTACAATGAGCAGTTCTTC.